The clone carrying this T cell receptor (beta chain) occurred many times. The sample is drawn from a study of regulatory T cells in long-lasting Graves disease. Construction of the TCR beta libraries employed iRepertoire HTBI primers in conjunction with Arm-PCR of CDR3 regions. TCRdb independently ran MiXCR on the multiplex PCR reads; one entry per CDR3 protein. This table holds about 420,000 distinct CDR3 sequences, approximately 16% found once. The sample's time point: newly diagnosed GD, antithyroid drugs for less than 3 months. PBMC-extracted RNA yielded the TCR library. The same specimen was also included in a second study, on T cells in Graves' hyperthyroidism and ophthalmopathy. That paper adds: An initial round of RT-PCR targeting the TCR CDR3 relied on the HTBI primer set.

This clonotype was sampled from a woman younger than 35 with Graves disease. The specimen comprised peripheral blood mononuclear cells (PBMCs), sampled at new diagnosis, from a patient treated with antithyroid drugs.

This CDR3 is CASSLFTMNTEAFF. The CDR3 DNA reads as TGTGCCAGCAGTTTATTCACAATGAACACTGAAGCTTTCTTT. This sequence joins TRBV28 and TRBJ1-1, with D unresolved. Germline CDR1 and CDR2: MDHEN and SYDVKM. V lost 1 base, J lost 0 bases, and 6 bases lay in between. This CDR3 is built from 14 residues.